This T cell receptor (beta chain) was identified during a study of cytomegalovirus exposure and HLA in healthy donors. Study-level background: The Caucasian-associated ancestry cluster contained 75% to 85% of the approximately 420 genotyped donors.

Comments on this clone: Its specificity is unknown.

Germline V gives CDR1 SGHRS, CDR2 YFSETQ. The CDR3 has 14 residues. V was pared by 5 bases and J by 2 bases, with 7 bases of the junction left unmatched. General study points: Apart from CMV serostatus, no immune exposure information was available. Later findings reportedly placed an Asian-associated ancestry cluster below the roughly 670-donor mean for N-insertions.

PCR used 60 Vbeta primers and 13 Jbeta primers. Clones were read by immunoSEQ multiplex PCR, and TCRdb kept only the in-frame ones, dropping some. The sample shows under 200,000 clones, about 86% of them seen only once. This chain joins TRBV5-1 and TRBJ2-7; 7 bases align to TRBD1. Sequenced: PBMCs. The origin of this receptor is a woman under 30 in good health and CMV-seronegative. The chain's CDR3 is CASRIRDSTYEQYF. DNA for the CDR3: TGCGCCAGCAGAATTCGGGACAGCACCTACGAGCAGTACTTC. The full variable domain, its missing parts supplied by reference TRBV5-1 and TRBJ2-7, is KAGVTQTPRYLIKTRGQQVTLSCSPISGHRSVSWYQQTPGQGLQFLFEYFSETQRNKGNFPGRFSGRQFSNSRSEMNVSTLELGDSALYLCASRIRDSTYEQYFGPGTRLTVT.